This T cell receptor (beta chain) was sequenced in a study of response to subunit inactivated influenza vaccine. This clonotype was picked up many times. Each CDR3 protein gets one entry after TCRdb re-called the RT-PCR reads with MiXCR. Among more than 450,000 distinct CDR3 sequences listed, around 11% were seen once. This CDR3 region has 14 residues. The V gene's germline CDR1 is SGHKS and CDR2 YYEKEE (reference sequence). V gave up 0 bases and J gave up 6 bases; unmatched junction bases: 3. This sample also appeared in a second study, on T cells expressing NK-cell markers. That paper adds: Scientists made TCR beta cDNA using 5'RACE template switching with UMIs.

The chain couples TRBV5-5 to TRBJ2-7; 10 bases agree with TRBD1. The sequence came from a man aged 50-59 years who received an inactivated influenza vaccine. Material: PBMCs from blood, obtained on the day of vaccination. CDR3: CASSLEGQGSEQYF. CDR3 nucleotide sequence: TGTGCCAGCAGCTTGGAGGGACAGGGGTCCGAGCAGTACTTC.